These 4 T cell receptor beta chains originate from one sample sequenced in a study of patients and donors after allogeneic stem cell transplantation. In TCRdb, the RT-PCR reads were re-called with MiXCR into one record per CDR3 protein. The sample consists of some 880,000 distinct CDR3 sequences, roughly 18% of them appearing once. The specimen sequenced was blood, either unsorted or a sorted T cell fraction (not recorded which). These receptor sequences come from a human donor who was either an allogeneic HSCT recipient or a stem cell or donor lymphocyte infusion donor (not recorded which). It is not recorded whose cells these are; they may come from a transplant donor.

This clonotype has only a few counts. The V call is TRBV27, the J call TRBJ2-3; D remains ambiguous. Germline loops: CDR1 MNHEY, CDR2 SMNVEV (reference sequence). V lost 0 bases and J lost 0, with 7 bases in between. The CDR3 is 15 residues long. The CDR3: CASSLSPESTDTQYF. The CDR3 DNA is TGTGCCAGCAGTTTATCGCCTGAAAGCACAGATACGCAGTATTTT.

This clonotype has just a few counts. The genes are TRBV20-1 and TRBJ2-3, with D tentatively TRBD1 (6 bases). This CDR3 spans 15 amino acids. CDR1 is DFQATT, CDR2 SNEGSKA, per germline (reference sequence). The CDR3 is CRVEQGFIGTDTQYF. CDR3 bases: TGCAGAGTCGAGCAGGGGTTTATAGGCACAGATACGCAGTATTTT.

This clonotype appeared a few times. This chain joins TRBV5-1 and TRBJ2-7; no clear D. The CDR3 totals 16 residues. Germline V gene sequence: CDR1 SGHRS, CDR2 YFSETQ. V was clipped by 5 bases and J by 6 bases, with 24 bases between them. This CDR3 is CASRDGLPLRVGEQYF. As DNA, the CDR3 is TGCGCCAGCAGGGACGGCCTACCTCTTCGAGTGGGCGAGCAGTACTTC.

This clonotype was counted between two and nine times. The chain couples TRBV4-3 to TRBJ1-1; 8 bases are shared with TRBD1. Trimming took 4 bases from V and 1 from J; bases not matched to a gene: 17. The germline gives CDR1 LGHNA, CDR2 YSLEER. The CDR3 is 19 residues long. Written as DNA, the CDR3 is TGCGCCAGCAGCCTCGAGGGCCCAGGGGGCGTCTTCGGGAACACTGAAGCTTTCTTT. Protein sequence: CASSLEGPGGVFGNTEAFF.